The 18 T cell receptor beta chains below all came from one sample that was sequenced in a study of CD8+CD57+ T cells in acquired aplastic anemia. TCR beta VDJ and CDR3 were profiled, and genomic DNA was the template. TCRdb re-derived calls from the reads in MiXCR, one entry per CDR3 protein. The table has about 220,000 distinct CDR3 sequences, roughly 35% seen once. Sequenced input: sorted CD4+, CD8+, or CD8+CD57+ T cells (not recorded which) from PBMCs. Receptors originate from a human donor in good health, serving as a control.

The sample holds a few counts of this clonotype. CDR3 nucleotide sequence: TGTGCCAGCAGTGAGGCAGGGGGGACAGATACGCAGTATTTT. This translates into CASSEAGGTDTQYF. The V call is TRBV25-1, the J call TRBJ2-3; maybe TRBD1 (7 bases). Germline loops: CDR1 MGHDK, CDR2 SYGVNS. The CDR3 runs 14 residues. With 3 bases removed from V and 3 bases from J, the gap between germline ends came to 10 bases.

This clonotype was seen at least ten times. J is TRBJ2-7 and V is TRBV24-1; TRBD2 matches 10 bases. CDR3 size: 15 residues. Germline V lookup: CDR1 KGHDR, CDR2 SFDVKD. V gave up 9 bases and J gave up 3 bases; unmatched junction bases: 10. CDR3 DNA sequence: TGTGCCACCGGGGCATGGAGCGGGAGGGTCTACGAGCAGTACTTC. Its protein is CATGAWSGRVYEQYF.

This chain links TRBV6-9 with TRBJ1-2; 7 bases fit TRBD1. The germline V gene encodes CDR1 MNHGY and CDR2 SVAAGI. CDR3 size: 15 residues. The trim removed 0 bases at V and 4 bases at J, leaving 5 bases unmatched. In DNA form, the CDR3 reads TGTGCCAGCAGTTATTCCCAGGGGGAGATCTATGGCTACACCTTC. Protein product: CASSYSQGEIYGYTF.

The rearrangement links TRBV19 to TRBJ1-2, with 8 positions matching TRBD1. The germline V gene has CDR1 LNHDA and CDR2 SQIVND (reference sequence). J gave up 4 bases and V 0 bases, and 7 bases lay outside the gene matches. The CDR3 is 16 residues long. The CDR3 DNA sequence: TGTGCCAGTAGTATAGACGGTCCCGGGACAGGCTATGGCTACACCTTC. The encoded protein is CASSIDGPGTGYGYTF.

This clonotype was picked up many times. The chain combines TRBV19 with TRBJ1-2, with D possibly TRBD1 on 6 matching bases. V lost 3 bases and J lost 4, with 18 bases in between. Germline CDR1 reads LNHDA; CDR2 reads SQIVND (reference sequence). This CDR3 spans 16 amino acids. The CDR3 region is CASSMKRDTVLYGYTF. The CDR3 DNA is TGTGCCAGTAGTATGAAGCGGGACACTGTTCTCTATGGCTACACCTTC.

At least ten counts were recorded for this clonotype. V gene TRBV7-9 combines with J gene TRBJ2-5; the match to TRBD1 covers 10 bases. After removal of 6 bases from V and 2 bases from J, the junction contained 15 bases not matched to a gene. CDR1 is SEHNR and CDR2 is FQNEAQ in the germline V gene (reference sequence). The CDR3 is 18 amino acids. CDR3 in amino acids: CASSPTGTGVKWQETQYF. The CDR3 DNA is TGTGCCAGCAGTCCTACCGGGACAGGGGTCAAATGGCAAGAGACCCAGTACTTC.

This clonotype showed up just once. The CDR3 region is CASSPPRGGRNEQFF. Here the CDR3 DNA reads TGTGCCAGCAGCCCACCGCGGGGGGGCCGCAATGAGCAGTTCTTC. The rearrangement uses TRBV12-3 or TRBV12-4 and TRBJ2-1; TRBD2 matches at 9 bases. This CDR3 region has 15 residues. The trim removed 6 bases at V and 6 bases at J, leaving 9 bases unmatched.

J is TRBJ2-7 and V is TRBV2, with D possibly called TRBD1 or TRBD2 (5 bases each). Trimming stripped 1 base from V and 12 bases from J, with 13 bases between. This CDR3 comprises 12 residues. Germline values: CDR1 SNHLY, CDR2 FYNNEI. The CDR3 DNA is TGTGCCAGCAGTGAAGATACCGGGACGAGGTACTTC. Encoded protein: CASSEDTGTRYF.

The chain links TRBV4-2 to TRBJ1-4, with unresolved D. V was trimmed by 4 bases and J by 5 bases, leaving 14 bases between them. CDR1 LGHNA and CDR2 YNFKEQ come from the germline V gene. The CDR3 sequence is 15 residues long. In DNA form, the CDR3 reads TGTGCCAGCAGCCGAGTGGGCAGAGGGAATGAAAAACTGTTTTTT. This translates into CASSRVGRGNEKLFF.

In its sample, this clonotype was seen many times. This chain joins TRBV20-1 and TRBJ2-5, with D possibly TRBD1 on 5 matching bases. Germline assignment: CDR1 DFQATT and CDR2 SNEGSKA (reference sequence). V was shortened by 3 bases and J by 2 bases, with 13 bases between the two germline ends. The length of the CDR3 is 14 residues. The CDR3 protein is CSASPLTGQETQYF. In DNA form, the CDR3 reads TGCAGTGCTAGCCCCCTCACAGGACAAGAGACCCAGTACTTC.

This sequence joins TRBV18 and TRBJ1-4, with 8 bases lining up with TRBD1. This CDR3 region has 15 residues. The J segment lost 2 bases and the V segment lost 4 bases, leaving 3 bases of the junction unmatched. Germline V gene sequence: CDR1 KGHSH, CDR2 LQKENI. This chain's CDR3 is CASSRGQATNEKLFF. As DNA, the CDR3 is TGTGCCAGCTCACGGGGACAGGCGACTAATGAAAAACTGTTTTTT.

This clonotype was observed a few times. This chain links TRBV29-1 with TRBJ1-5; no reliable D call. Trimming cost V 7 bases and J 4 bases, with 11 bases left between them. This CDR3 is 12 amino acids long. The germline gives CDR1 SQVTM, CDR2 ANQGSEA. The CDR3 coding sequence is TGCAGCGCTACTAGCGGGAATCAGCCCCAGCATTTT. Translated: CSATSGNQPQHF.

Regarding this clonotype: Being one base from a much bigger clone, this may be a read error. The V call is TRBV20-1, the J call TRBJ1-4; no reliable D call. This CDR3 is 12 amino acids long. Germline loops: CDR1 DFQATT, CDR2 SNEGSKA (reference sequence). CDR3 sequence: CSARDVPERLFF. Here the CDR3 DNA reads TGCAGTGCTAGAGATGTGCCGGAAAGACTGTTTTTT.

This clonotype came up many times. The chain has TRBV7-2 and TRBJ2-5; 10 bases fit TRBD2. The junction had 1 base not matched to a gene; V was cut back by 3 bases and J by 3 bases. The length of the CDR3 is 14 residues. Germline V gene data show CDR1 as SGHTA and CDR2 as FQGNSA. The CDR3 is CASSFTSGEETQYF. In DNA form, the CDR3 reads TGTGCCAGCAGCTTTACTAGCGGGGAAGAGACCCAGTACTTC.

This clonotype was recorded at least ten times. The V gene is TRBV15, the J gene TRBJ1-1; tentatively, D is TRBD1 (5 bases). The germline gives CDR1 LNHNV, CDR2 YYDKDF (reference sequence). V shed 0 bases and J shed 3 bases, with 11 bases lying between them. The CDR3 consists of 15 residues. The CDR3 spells CATSRDVGGDTEAFF. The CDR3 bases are TGTGCCACCAGCAGAGATGTTGGGGGGGACACTGAAGCTTTCTTT. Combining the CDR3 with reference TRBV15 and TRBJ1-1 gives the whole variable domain DAMVIQNPRYQVTQFGKPVTLSCSQTLNHNVMYWYQQKSSQAPKLLFHYYDKDFNNEADTPDNFQSRRPNTSFCFLDIRSPGLGDTAMYLCATSRDVGGDTEAFFGQGTRLTVV.

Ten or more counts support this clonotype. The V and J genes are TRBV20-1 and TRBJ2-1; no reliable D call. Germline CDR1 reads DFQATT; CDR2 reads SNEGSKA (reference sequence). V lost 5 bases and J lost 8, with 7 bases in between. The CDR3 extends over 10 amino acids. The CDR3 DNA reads TGCAGTGCTCGGAATGATGAGCAGTTCTTC. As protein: CSARNDEQFF.

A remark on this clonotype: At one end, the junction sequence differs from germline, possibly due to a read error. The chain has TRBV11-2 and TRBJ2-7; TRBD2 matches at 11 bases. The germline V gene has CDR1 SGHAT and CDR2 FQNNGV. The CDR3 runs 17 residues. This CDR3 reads CASSLGLAGTLPYERYF. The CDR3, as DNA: TGTGCCAGCAGCTTAGGACTAGCGGGGACGCTTCCCTACGAGCGGTACTTC.

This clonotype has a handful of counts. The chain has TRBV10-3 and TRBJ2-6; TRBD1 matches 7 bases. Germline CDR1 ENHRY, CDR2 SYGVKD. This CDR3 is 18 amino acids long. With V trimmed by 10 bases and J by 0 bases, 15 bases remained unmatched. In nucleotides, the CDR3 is TGTGCCACTAAGACAGGGTCCCAAACAGGCTCTGGGGCCAACGTCCTGACTTTC. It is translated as CATKTGSQTGSGANVLTF.